This is a list of T cell receptor beta chains from one sample in a study of blood T cell repertoires in COVID-19. The method was immunoSEQ multiplex PCR; TCRdb's version includes in-frame clones alone and lacks a portion of them. The table lists fewer than 200,000 clones, about four fifths of them singletons. The sequencing input was peripheral blood. The receptors were sampled from a woman between 35 and 50 years old with COVID-19, enrolled during active disease. Both conserved end residues are part of each CDR3. The D gene is left open where the match is weak. Not all rows give a size; the values are once, few, many and, for expanded clones, a class.

size,V,D,J,DNA,CDR3
NA,TRBV28,NA,TRBJ2-3,TGTGCCAGCAGTTTCGGAGTGAATGAGGGAAATACGCAGTATTTT,CASSFGVNEGNTQYF
many,TRBV5-6,TRBD1,TRBJ2-7,TGTGCCAGCAGCGCCGGGACAGGAAACCACGAGCAGTACTTC,CASSAGTGNHEQYF
NA,TRBV5-6,TRBD1,TRBJ1-2,TGTGCCAGCAGCTCGACAGGGGGCTTGGGCTACACCTTC,CASSSTGGLGYTF
NA,TRBV7-8,TRBD1,TRBJ1-4,TGTGCCAGCAGCTACGGACAGGGTTATGAAAAACTGTTTTTT,CASSYGQGYEKLFF
NA,TRBV5-5,NA,TRBJ2-3,TGTGCCAGCAGCTTGCGGAGCATATCGGATACGCAGTATTTT,CASSLRSISDTQYF
NA,TRBV7-3,NA,TRBJ1-2,TGTGCCAGCAGCTTAGGGCAGGGCTATGGCTACACCTTC,CASSLGQGYGYTF
NA,TRBV6-5,NA,TRBJ1-5,TGTGCCAGCAGTTACTCCCCCCGGAATCAGCCCCAGCATTTT,CASSYSPRNQPQHF
NA,TRBV3-1/TRBV3-2,NA,TRBJ2-7,TGTGCCAGCAGCCAAGCTTCGGGGGAGCAGTACTTC,CASSQASGEQYF
NA,TRBV11-2,TRBD2,TRBJ2-1,TGTGCCAGCAGCTTAGATTTGAGCGGGAGTAGCCATGAGCAGTTCTTC,CASSLDLSGSSHEQFF
NA,TRBV19,TRBD2,TRBJ2-1,TGTGCCAGTAGGACTAGCGGCCACTACAATGAGCAGTTCTTC,CASRTSGHYNEQFF
NA,TRBV6-5,NA,TRBJ2-1,TGTGCCAGCAGTTACTCGACTAGCTCCTACAATGAGCAGTTCTTC,CASSYSTSSYNEQFF
few,TRBV12-5,NA,TRBJ1-3,TGTGCTAGTGGTTTTACTTCTGGAAACACCATATATTTT,CASGFTSGNTIYF
NA,TRBV3-1/TRBV3-2,NA,TRBJ2-7,TGTGCCAGCAGCCCGAACCGAGGCTACGAGCAGTACTTC,CASSPNRGYEQYF
NA,TRBV2,TRBD1,TRBJ2-2,TGTGCCAGCAGTTCGGGACAGGGCACCGGGGAGCTGTTTTTT,CASSSGQGTGELFF
few,TRBV30,NA,TRBJ1-2,TGTGCCTGGAGTGTAAGCTTCGGCTACACCTTC,CAWSVSFGYTF
NA,TRBV6-6,NA,TRBJ1-5,TGTGCCAGTGCCTCGGGTCGAGCGGGGAATCAGCCCCAGCATTTT,CASASGRAGNQPQHF
NA,TRBV27,NA,TRBJ2-3,TGTGCCAGCAGTACTAGACGCACAGATACGCAGTATTTT,CASSTRRTDTQYF
few,TRBV27,TRBD2,TRBJ2-1,TGTGCCAGCAGGGGCGGGGGGGCTCTCGTGAATGAGCAGTTCTTC,CASRGGGALVNEQFF
NA,TRBV28,TRBD1,TRBJ2-7,TGTGCCAGCAGTTCATTCGGGGGACAGGGGAAGGGGCAAGCCTACGAGCAGTACTTC,CASSSFGGQGKGQAYEQYF
NA,TRBV6-5,NA,TRBJ2-7,TGTGCCACGGACAGACTGGAGTCCCACGAGCAGTACTTC,CATDRLESHEQYF
NA,TRBV2,NA,TRBJ2-2,TGTGCCAGCAGTAATAGCGGCACCGGGGAGCTGTTTTTT,CASSNSGTGELFF
many,TRBV5-4,TRBD1,TRBJ2-3,TGTGCCAGCAGCTTGGACAGGGGGGTCACAGATACGCAGTATTTT,CASSLDRGVTDTQYF
NA,TRBV7-9,TRBD2,TRBJ2-5,TGTGCCAGCAGCCCCCTGGGAGGGGTTGGTAGCGGGAAAGAGACCCAGTACTTC,CASSPLGGVGSGKETQYF
NA,TRBV2,NA,TRBJ2-2,TGTGCCAGCACCCTACGGGAATCCACCGGGGAGCTGTTTTTT,CASTLRESTGELFF
few,TRBV6-6,NA,TRBJ2-3,TGTGCCAGCAGTTACTTACTACAGGCAGATACGCAGTATTTT,CASSYLLQADTQYF
NA,TRBV18,TRBD2,TRBJ2-5,TGTGCCAGCTCCCCCCTTTCCAGCGGGAGTCAGAGAGAGACCCAGTACTTC,CASSPLSSGSQRETQYF
NA,TRBV21-1,NA,TRBJ2-3,TGTGCCAGCAGCACCCCTGGTCAAGCGTTAGGTGGGCAGTATTTT,CASSTPGQALGGQYF
NA,TRBV19,NA,TRBJ1-1,TGTGCCAGTAGTACCGGGGGGCTGGCGAACACTGAAGCTTTCTTT,CASSTGGLANTEAFF
NA,TRBV7-9,TRBD1,TRBJ1-5,TGTGCCAGCAGCTCCGGGACAGGGCGCAATCAGCCCCAGCATTTT,CASSSGTGRNQPQHF
NA,TRBV27,NA,TRBJ1-1,TGTGCCAGCAGTTTACTTCCGGGGGGGGACACTGAAGCTTTCTTT,CASSLLPGGDTEAFF
NA,TRBV7-3,TRBD2,TRBJ2-3,TGTGCCAGCAGCCGGACTAGCGGGGGTGCAGATACGCAGTATTTT,CASSRTSGGADTQYF
NA,TRBV7-2,TRBD2,TRBJ2-1,TGTGCCAGCAGCTTACGGACTAGGCGTATTAACAATGAGCAGTTCTTC,CASSLRTRRINNEQFF
NA,TRBV20-1,NA,TRBJ2-7,TGCAGTGCTAGAGACAACGAGCAGTACTTC,CSARDNEQYF
NA,TRBV9,NA,TRBJ2-2,TGTGCCAGCAGTACGAACGGGGGTTTTGACACCGGGGAGCTGTTTTTT,CASSTNGGFDTGELFF
NA,TRBV2,TRBD1,TRBJ2-7,TGTGCCAGCAGGGGTATCGGGACAGGGGGTGAGCAGTACTTC,CASRGIGTGGEQYF
NA,TRBV9,NA,TRBJ2-1,TGTGCCAGCAGCGTAGTCAGCTCCTACAATGAGCAGTTCTTC,CASSVVSSYNEQFF
NA,TRBV7-9,NA,TRBJ1-1,TGTGCCAGCAGCTTATCCCCGAGGAGTACTGAAGCTTTCTTT,CASSLSPRSTEAFF
NA,TRBV2,NA,TRBJ2-6,TGTGCCAGTTCGCTTAGCAGGGGTTTTGGTTCTGGGGCCAACGTCCTGACTTTC,CASSLSRGFGSGANVLTF
few,TRBV25-1,NA,TRBJ1-2,TGTGCCAGCAGTGAATTGGGGAGAATCTATGGCTACACCTTC,CASSELGRIYGYTF
NA,TRBV5-4,NA,TRBJ1-4,TGTGCCAGCAGCTTGGGGCAAGCGCAAGGAGAAAAACTGTTTTTT,CASSLGQAQGEKLFF
NA,TRBV3-1/TRBV3-2,NA,TRBJ1-1,TGTGCCAGCAACCAAGGTGACAGATCGTACTCCGTAGCTTTCTTT,CASNQGDRSYSVAFF
NA,TRBV14,NA,TRBJ1-4,TGTGCCAGCAGCCAAGATCCCCTAGGGGCTAATGAAAAACTGTTTTTT,CASSQDPLGANEKLFF
few,TRBV6-5,NA,TRBJ1-1,TGTGCCAGCAGTTATTACGGGGGAACTGAAGCTTTCTTT,CASSYYGGTEAFF
NA,TRBV21-1,NA,TRBJ1-2,TGTGCCAGCAGCAGGGGCAAGAAGGATGGCTACACCTTC,CASSRGKKDGYTF
NA,TRBV7-9,NA,TRBJ1-6,TGTGCCAGCAGCTATATCTCAGGAATTTCGTCCTATAATTCACCCCTCCACTTT,CASSYISGISSYNSPLHF
NA,TRBV5-1,TRBD1,TRBJ2-3,TGCGCCAGCGCGTCTACGGGACAGAGCACAGATACGCAGTATTTT,CASASTGQSTDTQYF
NA,TRBV2,NA,TRBJ1-2,TGTGCCAGCAGTGTGACAGAGAACTATGGCTACACCTTC,CASSVTENYGYTF
few,TRBV4-2,TRBD1,TRBJ2-2,TGTGCCAGCAATGAATTGACAGGGCGGGACACCGGGGAGCTGTTTTTT,CASNELTGRDTGELFF
NA,TRBV6-5,NA,TRBJ1-5,TGTGCCAGCACTCGGGAACAAATTAGCAATCAGCCCCAGCATTTT,CASTREQISNQPQHF
NA,TRBV29-1,NA,TRBJ1-1,TGCAGCGTTCGACAGCCACTAAACACTGAAGCTTTCTTT,CSVRQPLNTEAFF
NA,TRBV7-9,NA,TRBJ1-1,TGTGCCAGCAGCTTCGGGGATTTCACTGAAGCTTTCTTT,CASSFGDFTEAFF
NA,TRBV7-2,TRBD2,TRBJ2-2,TGTGCCAGCAGTCTAGCGGGAGGTTCTCGCGGGGAGCTGTTTTTT,CASSLAGGSRGELFF
NA,TRBV2,NA,TRBJ1-1,TGTGCCAGCAACCCCGACAGGATGAACACTGAAGCTTTCTTT,CASNPDRMNTEAFF
NA,TRBV5-1,NA,TRBJ2-2,TGCGCCAGCAGCCCGTCAGGGAACACCGGGGAGCTGTTTTTT,CASSPSGNTGELFF